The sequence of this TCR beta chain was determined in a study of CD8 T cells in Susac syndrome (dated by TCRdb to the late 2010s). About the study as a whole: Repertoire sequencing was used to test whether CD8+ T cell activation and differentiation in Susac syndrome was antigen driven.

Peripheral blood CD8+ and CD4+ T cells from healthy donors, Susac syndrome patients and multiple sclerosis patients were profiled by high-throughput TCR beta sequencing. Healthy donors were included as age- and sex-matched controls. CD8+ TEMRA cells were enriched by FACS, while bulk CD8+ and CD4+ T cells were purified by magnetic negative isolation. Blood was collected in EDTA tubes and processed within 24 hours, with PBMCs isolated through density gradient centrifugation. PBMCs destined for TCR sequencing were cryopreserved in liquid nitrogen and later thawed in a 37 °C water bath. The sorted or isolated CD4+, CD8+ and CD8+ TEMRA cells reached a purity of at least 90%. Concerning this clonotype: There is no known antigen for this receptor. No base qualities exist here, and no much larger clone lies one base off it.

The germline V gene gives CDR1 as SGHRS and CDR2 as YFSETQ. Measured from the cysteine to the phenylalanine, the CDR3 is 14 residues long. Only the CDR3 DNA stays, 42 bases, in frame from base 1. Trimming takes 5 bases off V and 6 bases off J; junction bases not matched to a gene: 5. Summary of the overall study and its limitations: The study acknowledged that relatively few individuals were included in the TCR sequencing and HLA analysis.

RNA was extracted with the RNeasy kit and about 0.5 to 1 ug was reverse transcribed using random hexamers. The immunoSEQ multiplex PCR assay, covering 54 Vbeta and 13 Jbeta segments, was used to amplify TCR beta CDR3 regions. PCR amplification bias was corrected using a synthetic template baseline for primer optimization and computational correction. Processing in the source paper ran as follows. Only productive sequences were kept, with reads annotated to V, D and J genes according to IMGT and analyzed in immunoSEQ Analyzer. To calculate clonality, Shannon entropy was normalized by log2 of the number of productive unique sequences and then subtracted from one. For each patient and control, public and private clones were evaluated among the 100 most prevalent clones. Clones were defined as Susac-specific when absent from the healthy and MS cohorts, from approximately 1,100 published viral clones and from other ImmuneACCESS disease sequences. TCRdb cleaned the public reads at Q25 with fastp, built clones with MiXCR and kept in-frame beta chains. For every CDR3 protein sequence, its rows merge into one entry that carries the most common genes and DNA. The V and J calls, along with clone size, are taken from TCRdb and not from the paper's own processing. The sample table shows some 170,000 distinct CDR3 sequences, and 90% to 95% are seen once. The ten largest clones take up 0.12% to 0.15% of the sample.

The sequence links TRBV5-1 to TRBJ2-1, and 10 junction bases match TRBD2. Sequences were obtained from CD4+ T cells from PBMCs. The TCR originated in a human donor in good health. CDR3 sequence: CASRSGGAPNEQFF. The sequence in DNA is TGCGCCAGCAGGAGCGGGGGGGCCCCCAATGAGCAGTTCTTC.